These 7 T cell receptor beta chains originate from one sample sequenced in a study of OX40 agonist ivuxolimab in advanced cancers. Sequenced by immunoSEQ multiplex PCR; TCRdb stores in-frame clones only, minus some. The sample holds under 100,000 clones, over 75% seen once. Here the sequenced sample was CD4+ or CD8+ T cells sorted from blood, taken in a trial of the OX40 agonist ivuxolimab. Receptors originate from an adult with an advanced solid tumor such as melanoma, head and neck, liver or kidney cancer.

J is TRBJ2-1 and V is TRBV5-6, with D possibly being TRBD1 (6 bases). With 0 bases removed from V and 7 bases from J, the gap between germline ends came to 8 bases. The CDR3 covers 13 residues. Germline CDR1 SGHDT, CDR2 YYEEEE. The CDR3 DNA reads TGTGCCAGCAGCTTGGGCAGGGGTAATGAGCAGTTCTTC. Encoded protein: CASSLGRGNEQFF.

The rearrangement links TRBV7-9 to TRBJ2-7; unclear D gene. V was cut by 5 bases and J by 0 bases, with 8 bases left in between. The CDR3 length is 13 residues. Germline V gene sequence: CDR1 SEHNR, CDR2 FQNEAQ (reference sequence). The CDR3 DNA reads TGTGCCAGCAGCCTCGATAGCTCCTACGAGCAGTACTTC. This codes for CASSLDSSYEQYF.

The chain recombines TRBV14 with TRBJ1-2, with 9 bases matching TRBD1. The CDR3 runs to 13 residues. V lost 6 bases, J lost 7 bases, and 6 bases stayed unmatched. Germline V gene lookup returns CDR1 SGHDN and CDR2 FVKESK. The DNA of the CDR3 is TGTGCCAGCAGGCAACAGGGGGCGGTTGGCTACACCTTC. Encoded protein: CASRQQGAVGYTF.

CDR3 in DNA: TGTGCCAGCAGTGACACAGGGTCCACTTTCTTT. Amino acids: CASSDTGSTFF. The chain joins TRBV6-5 to TRBJ1-1; TRBD1 is a possible D gene (6 bases). The length of the CDR3 is 11 residues. Per the germline V gene, CDR1 is MNHEY and CDR2 is SVGAGI. The V and J ends lost 5 bases and 12 bases respectively, with 13 bases between them.

The CDR3 DNA follows: TGTGCCAGCAGTGGGAGAAAGTTAGACAATGAGCAGTTCTTC. As protein: CASSGRKLDNEQFF. The V gene is TRBV25-1, the J gene TRBJ2-1; D is unresolved. CDR3 length equals 14 residues. Trimming removed 4 bases from V and 5 bases from J, with 12 bases in between. Germline V gives CDR1 MGHDK, CDR2 SYGVNS.

This clone was detected only a few times. The chain links TRBV15 to TRBJ1-1; D unresolved. This CDR3 spans 13 amino acids. CDR1 and CDR2 (germline): LNHNV, YYDKDF (reference sequence). The V gene lost 1 base and the J gene lost 4 bases, with 7 bases spanning the gap. CDR3 nucleotides: TGTGCCACCAGCAGAGTAGTCAGCACTGAAGCTTTCTTT. Translating it yields CATSRVVSTEAFF.

The sample holds one count of this clone. The chain employs TRBV6-1 and TRBJ2-5; the match to TRBD2 covers 10 bases. Near its end, the DNA agrees better with TRBJ2-7, so the J call may be wrong. Looked up from germline, CDR1 is MNHNS and CDR2 is SASEGT. This CDR3 contains 15 residues. CDR3: CASGRLAGAWDEQYF. The CDR3 region has the DNA TGTGCCAGCGGTCGGCTAGCGGGGGCTTGGGACGAGCAGTACTTC.